A single sample is the source of the 23 T cell receptor beta chains below, sequenced in a study of blood T cell repertoires in COVID-19. The table came from immunoSEQ multiplex PCR; TCRdb's copy has only in-frame clones and leaves some out. Of about 400,000 clones detected, roughly 90% appear once; the ten largest clones hold over 0.9%. Sequenced input: PBMCs or T cells enriched from blood (not recorded which). Receptor source: a woman between 25 and 40 years old with acute COVID-19.

This chain connects TRBV3-1 (or the pseudogene TRBV3-2) to TRBJ1-3; no clear D. Germline assignment: CDR1 LGHDT and CDR2 YNNKEL (reference sequence). V shed 0 bases and J shed 0 bases, with 21 bases lying between them. The CDR3 loop spans 20 amino acids. The CDR3 protein is CASSQDPGSPVKSSGNTIYF. CDR3 nucleotide sequence: TGTGCCAGCAGCCAAGATCCGGGAAGTCCCGTGAAAAGCTCTGGAAACACCATATATTTT.

The CDR3 region is CASSPRPGQGSYEQYF. The DNA for the CDR3 is TGTGCCAGCAGCCCCCGACCGGGACAGGGATCCTACGAGCAGTACTTC. The chain employs TRBV5-8 and TRBJ2-7, with 9 bases lining up with TRBD1. J lost 1 base, V lost 4 bases, and 9 bases had no gene match. Germline CDR1 reads SGHTS; CDR2 reads YDEGEE. This CDR3 has 16 amino acids.

The chain carries TRBV5-1 and TRBJ1-3; D not certain. Trimming left V 4 bases short and J 0 bases short, with 11 bases between. CDR3 length: 15 residues. Germline values: CDR1 SGHRS, CDR2 YFSETQ. Here the CDR3 reads CASSLRSDSGNTIYF. The CDR3 bases are TGCGCCAGCAGCCTCAGGTCTGACTCTGGAAACACCATATATTTT.

The CDR3 sequence: CASSVSYEQYF. CDR3 DNA: TGTGCCAGCAGCGTATCCTACGAGCAGTACTTC. V and J are TRBV11-2 and TRBJ2-7; D gene unclear. V was trimmed by 5 bases and J by 1 base, leaving 3 bases between them. Germline lookup yields CDR1 SGHAT and CDR2 FQNNGV. CDR3 length: 11 amino acids.

This clone occurred once. This chain joins TRBV2 and TRBJ1-1; D may be TRBD1 (6 bases). Trimming removed 6 bases from V and 0 bases from J, with 11 bases in between. Germline V CDR1 and CDR2: SNHLY, FYNNEI. The CDR3 consists of 14 residues. CDR3 bases: TGTGCCAGCAGGACCGGACAGTTGAACACTGAAGCTTTCTTT. Translation gives CASRTGQLNTEAFF.

The chain joins TRBV19 to TRBJ1-2, with 7 bases fitting TRBD1. Trimming removed 5 bases from V and 0 bases from J; junction bases left unmatched: 9. The CDR3 has 16 amino acids. From germline, CDR1 is LNHDA and CDR2 SQIVND (reference sequence). The CDR3 nucleotides are TGTGCCAGTAGTCGTGGGACAGCGTCAACTAACTATGGCTACACCTTC. Translated: CASSRGTASTNYGYTF. The whole variable domain, filled in from reference TRBV19 and TRBJ1-2, reads DGGITQSPKYLFRKEGQNVTLSCEQNLNHDAMYWYRQDPGQGLRLIYYSQIVNDFQKGDIAEGYSVSREKKESFPLTVTSAQKNPTAFYLCASSRGTASTNYGYTFGSGTRLTVV.

The chain uses TRBV5-1 and TRBJ1-1; TRBD1 agrees at 9 bases. The CDR3 sequence is 15 residues long. The germline CDR1 and CDR2 sequences are SGHRS and YFSETQ. Trimming cost V 4 bases and J 1 base; bases outside gene matches: 5. The CDR3 DNA sequence: TGCGCCAGCAGCCTAAGGACAGGGGAGAACACTGAAGCTTTCTTT. Its protein is CASSLRTGENTEAFF.

In DNA, the CDR3 is TGTGCCAGCAGCCTAGGGAGGACACACACAGATACGCAGTATTTT. Translated, it gives CASSLGRTHTDTQYF. The V gene is TRBV7-3, the J gene TRBJ2-3; D is possibly TRBD2 (6 bases). This CDR3 contains 15 residues. The germline V and J ends were trimmed by 5 bases and 2 bases, with 14 bases remaining between them. CDR1 and CDR2 from the germline V gene are SGHTA and FQGTGA. Complete variable domain (other parts from reference TRBV7-3 and TRBJ2-3): GAGVSQTPSNKVTEKGKYVELRCDPISGHTALYWYRQSLGQGPEFLIYFQGTGAADDSGLPNDRFFAVRPEGSVSTLKIQRTERGDSAVYLCASSLGRTHTDTQYFGPGTRLTVL.

A single count supports this clone. The V gene is TRBV15, the J gene TRBJ1-1, with unresolved D. In germline, CDR1 is LNHNV, CDR2 YYDKDF (reference sequence). Trimming took off 0 bases at V and 3 bases at J, with 11 bases between the two ends. The CDR3 loop spans 15 amino acids. The chain's CDR3 is CATSREAARDTEAFF. Here the CDR3 DNA reads TGTGCCACCAGCAGAGAGGCGGCGCGAGACACTGAAGCTTTCTTT.

The rearrangement uses TRBV24-1 and TRBJ2-5; perhaps TRBD1 as D (5 bases). V shed 8 bases and J shed 1 base, with 13 bases lying between them. The CDR3 consists of 14 residues. Germline V gene lookup returns CDR1 KGHDR and CDR2 SFDVKD. CDR3 sequence reads: CATKGRQPQETQYF. Here the CDR3 DNA reads TGTGCCACCAAGGGCCGACAGCCCCAAGAGACCCAGTACTTC.

The J gene is TRBJ1-6, the V gene TRBV27; tentative D call: TRBD1 (6 bases). The V gene's germline CDR1 is MNHEY and CDR2 SMNVEV (reference sequence). Trimming removed 5 bases at V and 6 bases at J, with 20 bases between. The length of the CDR3 is 17 residues. CDR3 in amino acids: CASSLYPPGQPNSPLHF. As DNA, the CDR3 is TGTGCCAGCAGTCTATATCCCCCCGGACAGCCTAATTCACCCCTCCACTTT.

J is TRBJ2-1 and V is TRBV12-5; a possible D gene is TRBD2 (6 bases). V shed 4 bases and J shed 0 bases, with 10 bases lying between them. Germline CDR1 and CDR2: LGHNT and FRNRAP. The CDR3 consists of 15 residues. The CDR3: CASGWGDGSYNEQFF. CDR3 DNA sequence: TGTGCTAGTGGTTGGGGGGACGGCTCCTACAATGAGCAGTTCTTC.

This clone has just one count. The V call is TRBV7-2, the J call TRBJ2-1; the D gene is possibly TRBD1 (5 bases). With 5 bases removed from V and 0 bases from J, the gap between germline ends came to 17 bases. The CDR3 is 17 residues long. The V gene's germline CDR1 is SGHTA and CDR2 FQGNSA. The CDR3 DNA is TGTGCCAGCAGCAATCAGGGTTTTCAAGCCTCCTACAATGAGCAGTTCTTC. Its protein product is CASSNQGFQASYNEQFF.

This clone was seen just once. The chain carries TRBV28 and TRBJ2-7; TRBD1 aligns across 8 bases. Germline CDR1 MDHEN, CDR2 SYDVKM. The CDR3 covers 15 residues. V gave up 9 bases and J gave up 0 bases; unmatched junction bases: 10. CDR3 coding DNA: TGTGCCAGTGCCTTCAGGGGGCGGTCCTCCTACGAGCAGTACTTC. Translated: CASAFRGRSSYEQYF.

The chain uses TRBV13 and TRBJ2-1, with TRBD2 as a possible D gene (5 bases). The CDR3 length is 15 residues. CDR1 is PRHDT, CDR2 FYEKMQ, per germline (reference sequence). Trimming took off 5 bases at V and 4 bases at J, with 15 bases between the two ends. CDR3 sequence: CASSPRSRAYNEQFF. For the CDR3, the DNA is TGTGCCAGCAGCCCTCGGTCGAGGGCTTACAATGAGCAGTTCTTC.

This clone is a singleton in its sample. The J gene is TRBJ1-1, the V gene TRBV3-1 (or the pseudogene TRBV3-2); no firm D call. V lost 2 bases, J lost 0 bases, and 16 bases lay in between. The CDR3 loop spans 17 amino acids. Looked up from germline, CDR1 is LGHDT and CDR2 is YNNKEL (reference sequence). The CDR3 DNA reads TGTGCCAGCAGCCAACTAAATTTAAGAGAATTGAACACTGAAGCTTTCTTT. Translating it yields CASSQLNLRELNTEAFF.

This sequence joins TRBV9 and TRBJ2-1; 13 bases line up with TRBD2. This CDR3 has 20 residues. Germline CDR1 SGDLS, CDR2 YYNGEE. V lost 0 bases and J lost 4; bases outside the gene matches: 13. CDR3 DNA sequence: TGTGCCAGCAGCGTAGGCCCAGGGTGGAGGACTAGCGGGGGTTACAATGAGCAGTTCTTC. This sequence encodes CASSVGPGWRTSGGYNEQFF.

This clone was counted only a few times. The V gene is TRBV6-2 or TRBV6-3, the J gene TRBJ2-2, with TRBD2 matching 11 bases. Per the germline V gene, CDR1 is MNHEY and CDR2 is SVGEGT. CDR3 length equals 17 residues. V lost 1 base and J lost 7; bases outside the gene matches: 8. The CDR3 DNA is TGTGCCAGCAGTTACTTCCTAGCGGGGGGTTTCGGCGGGGAGCTGTTTTTT. Amino acids: CASSYFLAGGFGGELFF.

This clone occurred a few times. J is TRBJ1-5 and V is TRBV6-4, with D perhaps TRBD1 (5 bases). Germline assignment: CDR1 MRHNA and CDR2 SNTAGT. The CDR3 totals 16 residues. The V gene lost 3 bases and the J gene lost 2 bases, with 14 bases spanning the gap. The CDR3 DNA reads as TGTGCCAGCAGTGAAACAGGTACCGAGGGCAATCAGCCCCAGCATTTT. Its protein product is CASSETGTEGNQPQHF.

The CDR3 loop reads CASRQGRNTEAFF. As DNA, the CDR3 is TGTGCCAGCAGGCAGGGGAGAAACACTGAAGCTTTCTTT. V gene TRBV12-3 or TRBV12-4 combines with J gene TRBJ1-1; TRBD1 is a possible D gene (6 bases). This CDR3 spans 13 amino acids. V lost 6 bases and J lost 2, with 10 bases in between.

The V call is TRBV21-1, the J call TRBJ2-7; the D segment call TRBD1 is taken from the table without a DNA check. TRBV21-1 is annotated as a pseudogene. The CDR3 length is 15 residues. CDR3 amino acids: CASRLGTGDSYEQYF. CDR3 nucleotides: TGTGCCAGCAGGCTTGGGACAGGGGATTCCTACGAGCAGTACTTC.

J is TRBJ1-5 and V is TRBV29-1, with 7 bases matching TRBD1. V lost 6 bases, J lost 2 bases, and 10 bases stayed unmatched. The CDR3 consists of 15 residues. The germline CDR1 and CDR2 sequences are SQVTM and ANQGSEA. CDR3 sequence: CSVNRQGGGNQPQHF. In DNA form, the CDR3 reads TGCAGCGTAAACCGACAGGGCGGTGGCAATCAGCCCCAGCATTTT.

This rearrangement joins TRBV4-1 to TRBJ1-4, with 7 nucleotides matching TRBD1. Trimming removed 6 bases from V and 4 bases from J; junction bases left unmatched: 8. Per germline, CDR1 MGHRA and CDR2 YSYEKL. The CDR3 is 15 amino acids. CDR3 residues: CASREGDSNNEKLFF. In nucleotides, the CDR3 is TGCGCCAGCAGGGAGGGGGACAGCAATAATGAAAAACTGTTTTTT.